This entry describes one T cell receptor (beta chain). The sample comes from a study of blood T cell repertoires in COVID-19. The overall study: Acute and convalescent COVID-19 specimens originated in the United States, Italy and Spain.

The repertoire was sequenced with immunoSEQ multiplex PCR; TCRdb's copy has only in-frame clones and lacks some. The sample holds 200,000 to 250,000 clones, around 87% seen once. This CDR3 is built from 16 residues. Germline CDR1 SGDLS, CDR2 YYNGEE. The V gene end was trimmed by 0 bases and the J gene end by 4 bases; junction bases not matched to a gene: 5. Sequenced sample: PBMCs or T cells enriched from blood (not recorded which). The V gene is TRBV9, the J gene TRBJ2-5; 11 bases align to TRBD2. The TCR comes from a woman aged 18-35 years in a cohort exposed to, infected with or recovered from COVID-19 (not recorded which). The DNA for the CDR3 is TGTGCCAGCAGCGTAGTAGATAGCGGGGGGGCAGAGACCCAGTACTTC. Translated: CASSVVDSGGAETQYF.